This T cell receptor beta chain was captured in a study of T cell changes during pregnancy in multiple sclerosis. This clone was seen a handful of times. Germline assignment: CDR1 SQVTM and CDR2 ANQGSEA. Unmatched junction bases numbered 7, after V lost 4 bases and J lost 11 bases. The CDR3 is 11 residues long. Assay: immunoSEQ multiplex PCR; the TCRdb copy retains only in-frame clones and omits some. This sample has more than 50,000 clones, with 91% found just once. This sequence was found in a female donor in good health, enrolled as a control in a pregnancy study. The rearrangement links TRBV29-1 to TRBJ1-1; the match to TRBD1 covers 7 bases. The sample consisted of CD4+ T cells from peripheral blood mononuclear cells, taken after pregnancy. The CDR3 DNA follows: TGCAGCGTTGGGAGACAGGGTGCCGCTTTCTTT. This translates into CSVGRQGAAFF.